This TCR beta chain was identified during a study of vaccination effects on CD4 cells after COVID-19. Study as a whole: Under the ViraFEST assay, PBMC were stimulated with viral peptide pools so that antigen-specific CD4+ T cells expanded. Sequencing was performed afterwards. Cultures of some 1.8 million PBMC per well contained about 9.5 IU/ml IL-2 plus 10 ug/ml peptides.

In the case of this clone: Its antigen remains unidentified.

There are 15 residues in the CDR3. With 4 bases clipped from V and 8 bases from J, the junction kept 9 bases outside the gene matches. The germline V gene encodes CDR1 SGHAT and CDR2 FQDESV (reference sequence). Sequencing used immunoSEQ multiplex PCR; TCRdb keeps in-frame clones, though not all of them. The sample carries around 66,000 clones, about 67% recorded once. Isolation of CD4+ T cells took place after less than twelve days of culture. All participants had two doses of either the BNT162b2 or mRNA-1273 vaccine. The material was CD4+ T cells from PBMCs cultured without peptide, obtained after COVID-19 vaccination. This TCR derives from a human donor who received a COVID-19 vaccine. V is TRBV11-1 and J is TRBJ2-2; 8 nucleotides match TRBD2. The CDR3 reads CASSSAGGAWGELFF. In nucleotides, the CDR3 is TGTGCCAGCAGCTCAGCCGGGGGGGCCTGGGGGGAGCTGTTTTTT.